The present T cell receptor beta chain was sequenced within a study of radiotherapy plus CTLA-4 blockade in lung cancer. The wider study: Objective responses were observed in 15% to 20% of patients, and disease control was achieved by roughly 30%.

This clone has ten or more counts. Antigen: not known. Profiled with immunoSEQ multiplex PCR; TCRdb holds only in-frame clones, not every one. Of about 81,000 clones in the sample, 72% were seen once. Overall study findings and caveats: Blood-borne expansion of tumor-derived TCR clones followed radiotherapy plus ipilimumab. Interferon-beta, together with early blood T cell clone dynamics, reportedly best predicted response.

In chemo-refractory metastatic non-small-cell lung cancer, patients got ipilimumab CTLA-4 blockade together with focal radiation. This sample comprised peripheral blood, obtained from a patient treated with radiotherapy plus ipilimumab. This sequence originates from a human donor with non-small cell lung cancer that progressed on radiotherapy plus ipilimumab.

CDR3 sequence (DNA): TGTGCCAGCAGCTCGTCGCGGAACACCATATATTTT. This codes for CASSSSRNTIYF. The chain employs TRBV7-2 and TRBJ1-3; D is ambiguous. CDR1 SGHTA and CDR2 FQGNSA come from the germline V gene. CDR3 length: 12 residues. The V end was cut by 4 bases, the J end by 7 bases, with 8 bases between.